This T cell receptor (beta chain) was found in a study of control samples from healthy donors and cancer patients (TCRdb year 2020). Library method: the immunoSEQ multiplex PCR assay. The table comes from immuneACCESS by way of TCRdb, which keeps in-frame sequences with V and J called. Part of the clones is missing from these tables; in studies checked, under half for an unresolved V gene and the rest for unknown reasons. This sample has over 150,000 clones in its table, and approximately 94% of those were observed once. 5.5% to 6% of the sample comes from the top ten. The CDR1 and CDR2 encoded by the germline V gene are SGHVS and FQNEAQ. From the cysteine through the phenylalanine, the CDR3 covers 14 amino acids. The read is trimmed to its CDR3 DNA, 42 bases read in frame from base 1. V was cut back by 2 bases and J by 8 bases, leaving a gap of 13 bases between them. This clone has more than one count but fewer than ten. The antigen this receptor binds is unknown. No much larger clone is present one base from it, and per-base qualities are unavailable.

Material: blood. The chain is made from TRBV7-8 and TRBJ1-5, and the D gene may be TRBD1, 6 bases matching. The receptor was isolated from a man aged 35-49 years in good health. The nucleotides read TGTGCCAGCAGCTTACTGGCAGGGGAAGAGCCCCAGCATTTT. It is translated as CASSLLAGEEPQHF.